This entry lists 20 T cell receptor beta chains sequenced from one sample in a study of blood T cell repertoires in COVID-19. Repertoires were generated with immunoSEQ multiplex PCR, while TCRdb's copy carries only in-frame clones and drops some. The repertoire has around 250,000 clones, about 83% of them found once; the top ten carry roughly 12%. The sample consisted of peripheral blood. These receptors were collected from a man at least 80 years old with acute or convalescent COVID-19.

The chain links TRBV11-2 to TRBJ2-1; TRBD1 is a possible D gene (5 bases). Germline CDR1 and CDR2: SGHAT and FQNNGV. Trimming took off 0 bases at V and 2 bases at J, with 8 bases between the two ends. The CDR3 runs 15 residues. The CDR3 DNA is TGTGCCAGCAGCTTAGATTTGGACACCTACAATGAGCAGTTCTTC. Translated, it gives CASSLDLDTYNEQFF.

Note on this clone: Additional DNA sequences in this sample encode the identical CDR3. This chain links TRBV9 with TRBJ2-2, with D unresolved. The CDR3 loop spans 13 amino acids. Deletions cut 0 bases from V and 3 bases from J, with 3 bases between. Germline CDR1 is SGDLS and CDR2 is YYNGEE. The CDR3 sequence: CASSVADTGELFF. CDR3 DNA sequence: TGTGCCAGCAGCGTAGCTGACACCGGGGAGCTGTTTTTT.

This chain uses TRBV19 with TRBJ2-1; 8 bases fit TRBD1. Trimming at V came to 7 bases and at J to 4 bases, leaving 9 bases not matched to a gene. There are 15 residues in the CDR3. Germline V lookup: CDR1 LNHDA, CDR2 SQIVND (reference sequence). The CDR3 DNA reads TGTGCCAGTAAAGGAGGGCAGGGGGCGTACAATGAGCAGTTCTTC. Translated: CASKGGQGAYNEQFF.

This clone was observed once. The chain joins TRBV5-8 to TRBJ1-6; D remains unclear. The CDR3 is made up of 16 amino acids. Per the germline V gene, CDR1 is SGHTS and CDR2 is YDEGEE. V was pared by 4 bases and J by 0 bases, with 11 bases between. In DNA form, the CDR3 reads TGTGCCAGCAGCCACTCCTCCAACTCCTATAATTCACCCCTCCACTTT. This gives the protein CASSHSSNSYNSPLHF.

The chain employs TRBV6-5 and TRBJ2-5, with TRBD1 matching 8 bases. This CDR3 has 13 amino acids. J was trimmed by 5 bases and V by 7 bases; bases with no gene match: 6. Germline loops: CDR1 MNHEY, CDR2 SVGAGI. The DNA of the CDR3 is TGTGCCAGCAATCCAGGGGGCCGGGAGACCCAGTACTTC. Translated: CASNPGGRETQYF.

The chain combines TRBV5-8 with TRBJ1-2, with D hard to call. The CDR3 spans 14 residues. Germline loops: CDR1 SGHTS, CDR2 YDEGEE. V was shortened by 5 bases and J by 8 bases, with 19 bases between the two germline ends. Written as DNA, the CDR3 is TGTGCCAGCAGTATTTCCGGGAGACCTGGGGGCTACACCTTC. Amino acids: CASSISGRPGGYTF.

The chain is built from TRBV19 and TRBJ2-1; the match to TRBD2 covers 8 bases. Germline-derived CDR1 and CDR2 are LNHDA and SQIVND (reference sequence). The CDR3 length is 15 residues. The V gene end was trimmed by 5 bases and the J gene end by 6 bases; junction bases not matched to a gene: 9. The CDR3 coding sequence is TGTGCCAGTAGTCGGGGACTAGGAGTTGGCAATGAGCAGTTCTTC. It translates to CASSRGLGVGNEQFF.

The chain employs TRBV12-3 or TRBV12-4 and TRBJ1-5; D remains ambiguous. CDR3 length: 13 amino acids. Trimming removed 5 bases from V and 5 bases from J, with 10 bases in between. CDR3 sequence: CASSTTGYQPQHF. CDR3 nucleotides: TGTGCCAGCAGTACGACCGGGTATCAGCCCCAGCATTTT.

The chain recombines TRBV11-2 with TRBJ2-5; no reliable D call. Trimming took 11 bases from V and 6 from J, leaving 19 bases between them. The CDR3 loop spans 13 amino acids. Germline-derived CDR1 and CDR2 are SGHAT and FQNNGV. In DNA, the CDR3 is TGTGCCTCCCGAGGCTCTAACGCGAAGACCCAGTACTTC. It encodes CASRGSNAKTQYF.

This sequence joins TRBV4-1 and TRBJ2-7; maybe TRBD1 (6 bases). Germline V gene data show CDR1 as MGHRA and CDR2 as YSYEKL. V lost 2 bases and J 7 bases, leaving 15 bases between the germline ends. The CDR3 has 14 amino acids. DNA of the CDR3: TGCGCCAGCAGCCAAACCGAACAGGGTCGGGAGCAGTACTTC. The encoded protein is CASSQTEQGREQYF.

The CDR3 nucleotides are TGTGCCAGCAGTCCCCTACGGGGGGGCTACTCCTACGAGCAGTACTTC. Translation gives CASSPLRGGYSYEQYF. This sequence joins TRBV6-2 or TRBV6-3 and TRBJ2-7, with 8 bases fitting TRBD2. The CDR3 has 16 residues. Losses at the gene ends were 5 bases for V and 0 bases for J; bases not matched to a gene: 9. The germline CDR1 and CDR2 sequences are MNHEY and SVGEGT.

V gene TRBV6-2 or TRBV6-3 combines with J gene TRBJ2-1; 9 positions match TRBD1. In germline, CDR1 is MNHEY, CDR2 SVGEGT. Trimming at V came to 5 bases and at J to 2 bases, leaving 7 bases not matched to a gene. The CDR3 consists of 16 residues. The CDR3, as DNA: TGTGCCAGCAGTACTCCCACAGGGGGCACCTACAATGAGCAGTTCTTC. Protein product: CASSTPTGGTYNEQFF.

V gene TRBV14 combines with J gene TRBJ1-1; D gene uncertain. Germline lookup yields CDR1 SGHDN and CDR2 FVKESK. CDR3 length: 13 residues. Trimming took off 4 bases at V and 6 bases at J, with 12 bases between the two ends. In nucleotides, the CDR3 is TGTGCCAGCAGCCGACTGAGTGGCGCTGAAGCTTTCTTT. Protein sequence: CASSRLSGAEAFF.

The rearrangement links TRBV5-1 to TRBJ2-1, with D tentatively TRBD1 (5 bases). The V and J ends lost 4 bases and 7 bases respectively, with 9 bases between them. The length of the CDR3 is 12 residues. Germline lookup yields CDR1 SGHRS and CDR2 YFSETQ. As DNA, the CDR3 is TGCGCCAGCAGCGCTCAGGGTAATGAGCAGTTCTTC. Amino acids: CASSAQGNEQFF.

A single count supports this clone. The chain links TRBV29-1 to TRBJ1-3; weak D call: TRBD1 (5 bases). The CDR3 runs to 17 residues. The V end was cut by 4 bases, the J end by 1 base, with 20 bases between. Germline V gene sequence: CDR1 SQVTM, CDR2 ANQGSEA. In DNA, the CDR3 is TGCAGCGTTGTTTCATTGAACCCCGGGACTTCTGGAAACACCATATATTTT. It yields the protein CSVVSLNPGTSGNTIYF.

This sequence joins TRBV4-3 and TRBJ1-4; unclear D gene. V was trimmed by 4 bases and J by 3 bases, leaving 12 bases between them. Germline V CDR1 and CDR2: LGHNA, YSLEER. The CDR3 length is 15 residues. CDR3 DNA: TGCGCCAGCAGCCGCGGTTCGGCGGCTAATGAAAAACTGTTTTTT. Amino acids: CASSRGSAANEKLFF.

There are a few counts of this clone. The rearrangement uses TRBV9 and TRBJ2-7; 11 bases are shared with TRBD1. The CDR3 consists of 14 residues. V shed 3 bases, J shed 5 bases, and the junction held 4 bases outside the gene matches. The germline V gene has CDR1 SGDLS and CDR2 YYNGEE. This chain's CDR3 is CASSGTGGFNEQYF. CDR3 nucleotide sequence: TGTGCCAGCAGCGGGACAGGGGGCTTCAACGAGCAGTACTTC.

The chain joins TRBV9 to TRBJ1-1; D gene uncertain. Germline CDR1 is SGDLS and CDR2 is YYNGEE. V lost 4 bases to trimming and J lost 6 bases, with 13 bases between them. This CDR3 is 13 amino acids long. CDR3 in DNA: TGTGCCAGCAGCTTTCCTAAGAGCGCTGAAGCTTTCTTT. Amino acid sequence: CASSFPKSAEAFF.

This rearrangement joins TRBV28 to TRBJ2-5, with 9 bases fitting TRBD2. The CDR3 is 14 residues long. The V segment lost 6 bases and the J segment 2 bases; nucleotides outside the gene matches: 4. Germline CDR1 reads MDHEN; CDR2 reads SYDVKM. This CDR3 reads CASSFSGGQETQYF. The DNA for the CDR3 is TGTGCCAGCAGCTTTAGCGGGGGTCAAGAGACCCAGTACTTC.

The genes are TRBV18 and TRBJ1-1; no reliable D call. V lost 3 bases and J lost 4, with 9 bases in between. The CDR3 runs to 13 residues. CDR1 is KGHSH and CDR2 is LQKENI in the germline V gene. In nucleotides, the CDR3 is TGTGCCAGCTCACCGGTCAGTCGCACTGAAGCTTTCTTT. This encodes CASSPVSRTEAFF.